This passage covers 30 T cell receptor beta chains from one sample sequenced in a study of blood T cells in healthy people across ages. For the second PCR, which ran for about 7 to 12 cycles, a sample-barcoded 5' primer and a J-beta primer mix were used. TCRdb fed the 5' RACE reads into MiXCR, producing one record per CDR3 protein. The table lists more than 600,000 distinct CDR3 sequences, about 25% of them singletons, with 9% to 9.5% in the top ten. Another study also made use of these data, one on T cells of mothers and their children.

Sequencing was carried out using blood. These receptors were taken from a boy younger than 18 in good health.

The CDR3 loop reads CATSPRRQGGEKLFF. The CDR3 DNA follows: TGTGCCACCAGCCCTCGACGACAGGGTGGTGAGAAACTGTTTTTT. This chain connects TRBV15 to TRBJ1-4; 7 nucleotides line up with TRBD1. Trimming took 5 bases from V and 11 from J; bases not matched to a gene: 14. CDR3 size: 15 residues. The germline gives CDR1 LNHNV, CDR2 YYDKDF (reference sequence).

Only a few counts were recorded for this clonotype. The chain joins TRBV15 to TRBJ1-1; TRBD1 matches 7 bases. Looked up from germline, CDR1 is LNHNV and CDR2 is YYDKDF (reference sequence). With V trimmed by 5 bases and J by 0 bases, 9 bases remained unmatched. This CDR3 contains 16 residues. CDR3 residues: CATSDLQGSMNTEAFF. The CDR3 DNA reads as TGTGCCACCAGCGACCTACAGGGGTCGATGAACACTGAAGCTTTCTTT.

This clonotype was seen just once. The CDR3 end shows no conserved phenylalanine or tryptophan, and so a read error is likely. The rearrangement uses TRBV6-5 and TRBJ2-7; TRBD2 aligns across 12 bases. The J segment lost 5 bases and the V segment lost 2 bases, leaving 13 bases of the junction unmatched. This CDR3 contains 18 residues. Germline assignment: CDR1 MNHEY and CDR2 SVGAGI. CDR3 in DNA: TGTGCCAGCAGTTACGCGGGGCCGACTAGCGGGGGTTTCCACGAGCAGTACTCC. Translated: CASSYAGPTSGGFHEQYS.

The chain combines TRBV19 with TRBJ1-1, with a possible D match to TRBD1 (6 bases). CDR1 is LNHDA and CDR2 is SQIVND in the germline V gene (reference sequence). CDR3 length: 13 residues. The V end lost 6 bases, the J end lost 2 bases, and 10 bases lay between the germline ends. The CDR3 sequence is CASRKGQNTEAFF. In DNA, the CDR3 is TGTGCCAGTAGAAAGGGACAAAACACTGAAGCTTTCTTT.

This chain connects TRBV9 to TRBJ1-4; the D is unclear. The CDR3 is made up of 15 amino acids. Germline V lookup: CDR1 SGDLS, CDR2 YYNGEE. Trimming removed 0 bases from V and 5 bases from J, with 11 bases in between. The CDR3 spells CASSVDGSRNEKLFF. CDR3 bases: TGTGCCAGCAGCGTAGATGGGAGCCGAAATGAAAAACTGTTTTTT.

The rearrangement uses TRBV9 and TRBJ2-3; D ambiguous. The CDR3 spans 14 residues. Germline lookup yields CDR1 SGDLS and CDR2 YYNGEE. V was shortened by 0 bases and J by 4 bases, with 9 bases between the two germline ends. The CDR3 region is CASSVEGRADTQYF. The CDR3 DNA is TGTGCCAGCAGCGTAGAAGGTCGCGCAGATACGCAGTATTTT.

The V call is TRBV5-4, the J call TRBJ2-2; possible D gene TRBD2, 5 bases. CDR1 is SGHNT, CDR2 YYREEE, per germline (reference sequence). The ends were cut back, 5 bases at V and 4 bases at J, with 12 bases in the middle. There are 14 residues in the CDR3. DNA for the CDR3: TGTGCCAGCAGGGCAGGACTGGGCACCGGGGAGCTGTTTTTT. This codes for CASRAGLGTGELFF.

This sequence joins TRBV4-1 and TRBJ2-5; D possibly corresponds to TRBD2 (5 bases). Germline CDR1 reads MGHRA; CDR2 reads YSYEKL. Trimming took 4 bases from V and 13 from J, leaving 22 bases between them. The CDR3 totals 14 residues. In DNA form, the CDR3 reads TGCGCCAGCAGCCCAATGGAACGGGGTGGGCGGCGGTACTTC. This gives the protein CASSPMERGGRRYF.

For the CDR3, the DNA is TGTGCCAGCAGCGTAGAGGGGGCTCTCAATTCACCCCTCCACTTT. Translating gives CASSVEGALNSPLHF. The rearrangement joins TRBV9 to TRBJ1-6, with 7 bases identical to TRBD1. V was pared by 0 bases and J by 7 bases, with 4 bases of the junction left unmatched. Germline CDR1 SGDLS, CDR2 YYNGEE. CDR3 length: 15 residues. Full variable domain (rest looked up from reference TRBV9 and TRBJ1-6): DSGVTQTPKHLITATGQRVTLRCSPRSGDLSVYWYQQSLDQGLQFLIQYYNGEERAKGNILERFSAQQFPDLHSELNLSSLELGDSALYFCASSVEGALNSPLHFGNGTRLTVT.

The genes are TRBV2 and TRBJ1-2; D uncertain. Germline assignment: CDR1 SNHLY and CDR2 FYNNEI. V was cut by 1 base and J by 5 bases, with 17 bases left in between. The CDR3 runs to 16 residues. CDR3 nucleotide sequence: TGTGCCAGCAGTGAAGGTGTTGGGGAAGTAAGTTATGGCTACACCTTC. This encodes CASSEGVGEVSYGYTF.

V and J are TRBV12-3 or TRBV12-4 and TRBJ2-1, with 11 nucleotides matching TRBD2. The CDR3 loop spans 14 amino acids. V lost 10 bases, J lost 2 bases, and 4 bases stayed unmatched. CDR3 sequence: CATALAGAYNEQFF. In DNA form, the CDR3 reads TGTGCCACCGCACTAGCGGGGGCCTACAATGAGCAGTTCTTC.

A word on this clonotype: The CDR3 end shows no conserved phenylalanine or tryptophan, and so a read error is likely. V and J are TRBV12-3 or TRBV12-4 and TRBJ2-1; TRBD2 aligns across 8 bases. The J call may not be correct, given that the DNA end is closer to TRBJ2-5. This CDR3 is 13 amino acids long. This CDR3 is CASSLGLAGTQYL. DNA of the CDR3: TGTGCCAGCAGTCTAGGACTAGCAGGGACCCAGTACCTC.

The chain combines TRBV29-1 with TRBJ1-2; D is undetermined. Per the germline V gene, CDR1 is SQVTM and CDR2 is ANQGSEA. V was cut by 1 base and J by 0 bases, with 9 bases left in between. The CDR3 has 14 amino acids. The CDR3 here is CSVEVTAANYGYTF. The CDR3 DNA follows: TGCAGCGTTGAAGTGACCGCCGCTAACTATGGCTACACCTTC. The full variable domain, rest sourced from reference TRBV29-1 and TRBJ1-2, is SAVISQKPSRDICQRGTSLTIQCQVDSQVTMMFWYRQQPGQSLTLIATANQGSEATYESGFVIDKFPISRPNLTFSTLTVSNMSPEDSSIYLCSVEVTAANYGYTFGSGTRLTVV.

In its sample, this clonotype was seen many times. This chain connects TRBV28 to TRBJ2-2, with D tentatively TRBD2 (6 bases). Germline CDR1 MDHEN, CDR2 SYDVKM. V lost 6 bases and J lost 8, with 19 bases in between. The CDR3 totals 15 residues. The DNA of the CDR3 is TGTGCCAGCAGACCCTCCCTCGGAGGGTCTGGGGAGCTGTTTTTT. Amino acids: CASRPSLGGSGELFF.

The chain's CDR3 is CASSNPRGGRDNEQFF. CDR3 in DNA: TGTGCCAGCAGTAACCCCAGGGGCGGAAGGGACAATGAGCAGTTCTTC. The chain recombines TRBV28 with TRBJ2-1; weak D call: TRBD1 (6 bases). The CDR3 length is 16 residues. Germline V CDR1 and CDR2: MDHEN, SYDVKM. V was clipped by 5 bases and J by 5 bases, with 19 bases between them.

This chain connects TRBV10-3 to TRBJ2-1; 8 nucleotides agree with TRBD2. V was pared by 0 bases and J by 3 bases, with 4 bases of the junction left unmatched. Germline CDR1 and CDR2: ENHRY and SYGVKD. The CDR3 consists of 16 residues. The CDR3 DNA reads TGTGCCATCAGTGAGTCGACAAGCGGGAGCTACAATGAGCAGTTCTTC. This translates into CAISESTSGSYNEQFF.

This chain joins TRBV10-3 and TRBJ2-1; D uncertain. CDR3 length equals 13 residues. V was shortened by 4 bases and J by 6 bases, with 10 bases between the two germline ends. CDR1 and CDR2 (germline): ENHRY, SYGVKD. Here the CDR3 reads CAISVGQLNEQFF. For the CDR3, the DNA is TGTGCCATCAGTGTCGGGCAACTCAATGAGCAGTTCTTC.

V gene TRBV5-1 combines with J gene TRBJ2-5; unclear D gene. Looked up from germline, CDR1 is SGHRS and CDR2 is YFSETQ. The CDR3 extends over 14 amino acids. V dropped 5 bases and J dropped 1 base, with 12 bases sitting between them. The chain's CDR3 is CASRKDRIQETQYF. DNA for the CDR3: TGCGCCAGCAGGAAGGACCGGATCCAAGAGACCCAGTACTTC.

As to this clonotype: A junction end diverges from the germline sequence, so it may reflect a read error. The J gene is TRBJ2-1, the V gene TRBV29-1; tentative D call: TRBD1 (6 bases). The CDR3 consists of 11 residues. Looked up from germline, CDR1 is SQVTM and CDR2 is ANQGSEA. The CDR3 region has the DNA TGCAGCGTTGAAGGTCAACAGGGTTGGGTCTTC. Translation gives CSVEGQQGWVF.

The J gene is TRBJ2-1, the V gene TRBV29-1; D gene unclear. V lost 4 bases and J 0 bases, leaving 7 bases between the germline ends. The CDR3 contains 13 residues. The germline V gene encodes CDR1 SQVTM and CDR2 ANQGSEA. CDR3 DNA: TGCAGCGTTGCGCAAAGCTCCTACAATGAGCAGTTCTTC. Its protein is CSVAQSSYNEQFF.

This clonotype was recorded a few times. The CDR3 DNA sequence: TGTGCCAGCAGTGAACCCTGGACAGAGGGCATTCAGTACTTC. Its translation is CASSEPWTEGIQYF. This chain uses TRBV6-1 with TRBJ2-4, with D perhaps matching TRBD1 (6 bases). CDR3 size: 14 residues. Trimming pared 2 bases from V and 9 bases from J, leaving 14 bases between. Germline V lookup: CDR1 MNHNS, CDR2 SASEGT.

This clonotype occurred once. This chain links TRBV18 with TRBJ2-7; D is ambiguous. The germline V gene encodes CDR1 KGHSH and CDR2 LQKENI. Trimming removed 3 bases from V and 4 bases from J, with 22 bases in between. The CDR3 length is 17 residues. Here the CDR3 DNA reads TGTGCCAGCTCACCTCCCTCCGGGTTAGACCCTACTTACGAGCAGTACTTC. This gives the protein CASSPPSGLDPTYEQYF. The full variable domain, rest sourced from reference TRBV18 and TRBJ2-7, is NAGVMQNPRHLVRRRGQEARLRCSPMKGHSHVYWYRQLPEEGLKFMVYLQKENIIDESGMPKERFSAEFPKEGPSILRIQQVVRGDSAAYFCASSPPSGLDPTYEQYFGPGTRLTVT.

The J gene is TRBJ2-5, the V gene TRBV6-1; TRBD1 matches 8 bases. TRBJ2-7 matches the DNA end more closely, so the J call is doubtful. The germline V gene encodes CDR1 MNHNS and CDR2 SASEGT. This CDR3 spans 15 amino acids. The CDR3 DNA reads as TGTGCCAGCAGTGAAGCGGTGGGACAGGCCTACGAGCAGTACTTC. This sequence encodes CASSEAVGQAYEQYF.

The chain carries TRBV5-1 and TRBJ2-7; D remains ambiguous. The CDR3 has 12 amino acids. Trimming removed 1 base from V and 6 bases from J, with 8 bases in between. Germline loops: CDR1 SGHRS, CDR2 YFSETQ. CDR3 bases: TGCGCCAGCAGCTTGTACGCCGGCGAGCAGTACTTC. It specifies CASSLYAGEQYF. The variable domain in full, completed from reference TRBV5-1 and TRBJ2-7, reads KAGVTQTPRYLIKTRGQQVTLSCSPISGHRSVSWYQQTPGQGLQFLFEYFSETQRNKGNFPGRFSGRQFSNSRSEMNVSTLELGDSALYLCASSLYAGEQYFGPGTRLTVT.

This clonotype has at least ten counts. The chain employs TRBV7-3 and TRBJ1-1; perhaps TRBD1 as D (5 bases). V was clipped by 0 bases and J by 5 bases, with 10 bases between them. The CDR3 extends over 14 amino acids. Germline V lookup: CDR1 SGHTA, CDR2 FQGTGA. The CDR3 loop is CASSLTGAGTEAFF. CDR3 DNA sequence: TGTGCCAGCAGCTTAACAGGGGCAGGGACTGAAGCTTTCTTT.

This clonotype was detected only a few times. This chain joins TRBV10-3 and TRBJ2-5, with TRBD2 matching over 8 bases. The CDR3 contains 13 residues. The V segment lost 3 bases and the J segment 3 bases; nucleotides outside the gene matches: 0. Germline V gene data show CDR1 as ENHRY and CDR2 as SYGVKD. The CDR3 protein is CAISELAEETQYF. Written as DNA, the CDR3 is TGTGCCATCAGTGAACTAGCGGAAGAGACCCAGTACTTC.

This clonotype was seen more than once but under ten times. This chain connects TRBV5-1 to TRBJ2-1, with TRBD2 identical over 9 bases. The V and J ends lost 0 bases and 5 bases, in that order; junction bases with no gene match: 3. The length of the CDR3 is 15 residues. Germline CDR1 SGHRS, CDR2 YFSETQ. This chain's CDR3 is CASSLAGLANNEQFF. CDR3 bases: TGCGCCAGCAGCTTGGCTGGACTAGCGAACAATGAGCAGTTCTTC. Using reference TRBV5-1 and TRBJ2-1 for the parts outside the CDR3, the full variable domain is KAGVTQTPRYLIKTRGQQVTLSCSPISGHRSVSWYQQTPGQGLQFLFEYFSETQRNKGNFPGRFSGRQFSNSRSEMNVSTLELGDSALYLCASSLAGLANNEQFFGPGTRLTVL.

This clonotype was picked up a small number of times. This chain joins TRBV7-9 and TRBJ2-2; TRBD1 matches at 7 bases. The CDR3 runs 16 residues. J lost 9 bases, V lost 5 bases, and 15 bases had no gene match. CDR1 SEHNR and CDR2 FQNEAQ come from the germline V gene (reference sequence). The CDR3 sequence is CASSGETGTDPRELFF. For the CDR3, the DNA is TGTGCCAGCAGCGGAGAAACCGGGACAGACCCGAGGGAGCTGTTTTTT.

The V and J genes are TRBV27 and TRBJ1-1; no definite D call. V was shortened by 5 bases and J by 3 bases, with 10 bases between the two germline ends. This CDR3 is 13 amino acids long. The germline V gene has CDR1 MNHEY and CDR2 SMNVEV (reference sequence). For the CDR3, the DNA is TGTGCCAGCAGTCCCGACCTACACACTGAAGCTTTCTTT. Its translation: CASSPDLHTEAFF.

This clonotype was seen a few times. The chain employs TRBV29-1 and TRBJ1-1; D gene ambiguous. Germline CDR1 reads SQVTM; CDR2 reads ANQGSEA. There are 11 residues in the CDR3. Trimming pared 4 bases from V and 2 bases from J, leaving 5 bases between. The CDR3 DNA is TGCAGCGTTGGAAGTAACACTGAAGCTTTCTTT. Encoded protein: CSVGSNTEAFF.